This T cell receptor beta chain was sequenced in a study of cytomegalovirus exposure and HLA in healthy donors. The study, taken as a whole, reports: Reported findings show TCR beta sequences accurately forecast HLA-A and HLA-B alleles in most subjects. Analyzed later, most CMV-associated TCR beta chains appeared HLA-restricted.

PCR amplification relied on 60 Vbeta primers (plus 13 Jbeta primers). Generated by immunoSEQ multiplex PCR, the TCRdb table keeps only in-frame clones and is missing some. Among a few hundred thousand clones listed, over 65% were seen once. Turning to this clone: The target antigen is unknown.

V lost 2 bases to trimming and J lost 4 bases; unmatched junction nucleotides: 7. Germline CDR1 KGHSH, CDR2 LQKENI. CDR3 length: 16 amino acids. The specimen sequenced was PBMCs. The V and J genes are TRBV18 and TRBJ1-4, with 7 bases that match TRBD1. This clonotype was sampled from a woman aged 60-75 years in good health and CMV-seropositive. The CDR3 region has the DNA TGTGCCAGCTCACCAGACAGGGCAGAGGGTAATGAAAAACTGTTTTTT. It specifies CASSPDRAEGNEKLFF. Drawing the rest from reference TRBV18 and TRBJ1-4, the complete variable domain is NAGVMQNPRHLVRRRGQEARLRCSPMKGHSHVYWYRQLPEEGLKFMVYLQKENIIDESGMPKERFSAEFPKEGPSILRIQQVVRGDSAAYFCASSPDRAEGNEKLFFGSGTQLSVL.